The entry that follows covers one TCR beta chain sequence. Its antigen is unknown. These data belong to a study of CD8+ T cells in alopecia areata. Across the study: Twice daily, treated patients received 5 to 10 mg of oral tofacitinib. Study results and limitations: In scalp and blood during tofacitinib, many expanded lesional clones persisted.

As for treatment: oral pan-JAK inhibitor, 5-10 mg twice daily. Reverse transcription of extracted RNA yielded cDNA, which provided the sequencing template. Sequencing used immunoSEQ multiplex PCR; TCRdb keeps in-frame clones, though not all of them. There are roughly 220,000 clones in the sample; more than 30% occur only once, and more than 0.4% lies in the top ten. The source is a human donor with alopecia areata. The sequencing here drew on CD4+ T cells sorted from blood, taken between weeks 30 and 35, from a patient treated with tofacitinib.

In nucleotides, the CDR3 is TGTGCCAGCAGTGAGGCCTATGGCTACACCTTC. Translating gives CASSEAYGYTF. The chain couples TRBV25-1 to TRBJ1-2, with D hard to call. The CDR3 totals 11 residues. The V end was cut by 3 bases, the J end by 4 bases, with 3 bases between. Germline V gene data show CDR1 as MGHDK and CDR2 as SYGVNS.